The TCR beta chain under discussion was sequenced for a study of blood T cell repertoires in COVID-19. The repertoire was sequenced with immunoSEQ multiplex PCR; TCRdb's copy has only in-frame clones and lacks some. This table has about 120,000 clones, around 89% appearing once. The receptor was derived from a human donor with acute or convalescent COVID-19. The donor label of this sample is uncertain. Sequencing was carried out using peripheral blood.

This CDR3 is CASSLRDTQYF. CDR3 nucleotides: TGTGCCAGCAGTTTACGAGATACGCAGTATTTT. The rearrangement links TRBV12-3 or TRBV12-4 to TRBJ2-3, with D unclear. The CDR3 is made up of 11 amino acids. Deletions cut 2 bases from V and 5 bases from J, with 2 bases between.